This T cell receptor (beta chain) stems from a study of shared clonotypes between healthy human individuals. Across the whole study: The donor group consisted of two women and three men, aged 18 to 49. Study-wide results and limits: Generally, naive subsets (rather than memory subsets) showed larger estimated richness. Generation of non-shared clonotypes was less probable than generation of clonotypes shared by all four donors.

Replicate PCRs run on sorted subsets employed 200 ng DNA, some 33,000 T cell genomes. Libraries were prepared by immunoSEQ multiplex PCR; TCRdb keeps only in-frame clonotypes and omits some of them. The sample carries some 2,500,000 clones, around 90% recorded once. Turning to this clone: Its cognate antigen is unknown.

Sequencing was carried out using naive CD4+ T cells from PBMCs. The subset here: CD45RA+ positively selected. This TCR was recovered from a man aged 18 to 35 in good health. Some clones in this sample may be carry-over from other donors' samples.

CDR3 in DNA: TGCAGCGTCGCCCTAGCGGCTCCCCCCTACGAGCAGTACTTC. It is translated as CSVALAAPPYEQYF. This chain connects TRBV29-1 to TRBJ2-7, with 7 bases identical to TRBD2. There are 14 residues in the CDR3. With 6 bases clipped from V and 2 bases from J, the junction kept 10 bases outside the gene matches. Per germline, CDR1 SQVTM and CDR2 ANQGSEA.